The T cell receptor beta chain under discussion was sequenced for a study of read filtering for tumor transcriptome and immune sequencing. Points from the study as a whole: Approximately 80% of IR-seq clonotypes had one read, totaling about 4% of reads; RNA-seq: about 69% and 49%.

V was trimmed by 4 bases and J by 3 bases, leaving 13 bases between them. Germline CDR1 is LGHDT and CDR2 is YNNKEL (reference sequence). This CDR3 is 14 amino acids long. The library was built from around 400 ng RNA with molecular barcoded adaptors for alpha/delta and beta/gamma chains. A single record per CDR3 protein comes from TCRdb applying MiXCR to the reads. This sample yields around 140,000 distinct CDR3 sequences, of which over 10% are seen a single time; 7.5% to 10% belongs to the top ten. This clonotype was found many times. No antigen is known for it. The rearrangement joins TRBV3-1 to TRBJ2-7; no firm D call. This TCR derives from a donor over 35 with multiple myeloma. Sequenced input: a population of CD138-negative cells sorted from bone marrow. The CDR3 coding sequence is TGTGCCAGCAGCCGAGGTAACAATCACTACGAGCAGTACTTC. This encodes CASSRGNNHYEQYF.